This TCR beta chain appears in the sequencing data of a study of T-cell memory formation after mild COVID-19. Study-level findings and limits: Mainly in CM and EM were contracting CD4+ clones; CD8+ were in EMRA. Cross-reactive memory appears to have joined, as suggested by some responding clones showing up in pre-infection memory.

V was trimmed by 3 bases and J by 2 bases, leaving 14 bases between them. The germline CDR1 and CDR2 sequences are SGHVS and FQNEAQ. The CDR3 has 16 amino acids. This clonotype has only a few counts. Its antigen remains unidentified. With constant-segment primers, 5'RACE yielded cDNA libraries of TCR alpha and TCR beta that carried sample barcodes and UMIs. TCRdb reanalysed the 5' RACE reads using MiXCR and keeps one entry per CDR3 protein. Altogether approximately 190,000 distinct CDR3 sequences are present, approximately 20% being singletons, with the ten largest covering roughly 2.4%. The rearrangement links TRBV7-8 to TRBJ1-3, with no clear D. Material: PBMCs or a T cell subset sorted from them (not recorded which). This clonotype originated in an adult woman who had mild COVID-19 (a few samples of this study predate the infection). Cell type and time point are not known. CDR3 nucleotides: TGTGCCAGCAGCTTTTTAGGGAATCGGGCTGGAAACACCATATATTTT. As protein: CASSFLGNRAGNTIYF.